These 10 T cell receptor beta chains were all obtained from the same sample, sequenced in a study of PD-1 blockade in classical Hodgkin lymphoma. Clones were sequenced by immunoSEQ multiplex PCR, and TCRdb holds only the in-frame ones, with some missing. The sample contains some 41,000 clones, under 75% of which appear only once. Patients all relapsed after autologous stem cell transplantation, and there was variation in brentuximab vedotin exposure. Material: peripheral blood mononuclear cells (PBMCs), obtained before the second cycle of nivolumab. These receptors were taken from a human donor with classical Hodgkin lymphoma.

This clone was observed a handful of times. The rearrangement joins TRBV30 to TRBJ1-1; D ambiguous. CDR3 size: 13 residues. Trimming cost V 8 bases and J 4 bases, with 17 bases left between them. CDR1 is GTSNPN and CDR2 is SVGIG in the germline V gene (reference sequence). The chain's CDR3 is CATHIEFGTEAFF. The CDR3 region has the DNA TGTGCCACCCATATCGAGTTCGGCACTGAAGCTTTCTTT.

J is TRBJ2-5 and V is TRBV4-1, with 9 bases that match TRBD2. The J call may be incorrect, as the DNA end agrees better with TRBJ2-7. CDR1 and CDR2 (germline): MGHRA, YSYEKL. This CDR3 contains 18 residues. In DNA form, the CDR3 reads TGCGCCAGCAGCCAAGATTCGAGCGGGGGGTCCTTCTCCTACGAGCAGTACTTC. It encodes CASSQDSSGGSFSYEQYF.

The CDR3 loop is CAWKGGSNQPQHF. The CDR3 DNA reads TGTGCCTGGAAGGGCGGTAGCAATCAGCCCCAGCATTTT. The chain uses TRBV30 and TRBJ1-5; the D is unclear. Between the trimmed V and J ends, which lost 4 bases and 0 bases, there was a span of 7 bases. Germline V gene sequence: CDR1 GTSNPN, CDR2 SVGIG (reference sequence). The CDR3 loop spans 13 amino acids.

The CDR3 sequence is CASTGTGNYEQYF. The CDR3 DNA follows: TGTGCCAGCACCGGGACAGGGAACTACGAGCAGTACTTC. The chain recombines TRBV27 with TRBJ2-7; TRBD1 matches 9 bases. Germline CDR1 reads MNHEY; CDR2 reads SMNVEV (reference sequence). The CDR3 runs to 13 residues. V lost 7 bases, J lost 3 bases, and 4 bases stayed unmatched.

This clone has a handful of counts. This chain uses TRBV30 with TRBJ1-2; D not certain. V dropped 1 base and J dropped 12 bases, with 3 bases sitting between them. The CDR3 runs to 8 residues. The V gene's germline CDR1 is GTSNPN and CDR2 SVGIG (reference sequence). The CDR3 sequence: CAWSAHTF. CDR3 in DNA: TGTGCCTGGAGTGCCCACACCTTC.

The rearrangement joins TRBV7-9 to TRBJ2-7; TRBD2 matches at 7 bases. The germline CDR1 and CDR2 sequences are SEHNR and FQNEAQ (reference sequence). The V segment lost 6 bases and the J segment 6 bases; nucleotides outside the gene matches: 11. The CDR3 is 14 amino acids. In DNA, the CDR3 is TGTGCCAGCAGACGGGGAGGGGATTTGGGCGAGCAGTACTTC. The encoded protein is CASRRGGDLGEQYF.

The V call is TRBV27, the J call TRBJ2-7; no firm D call. CDR1 is MNHEY and CDR2 is SMNVEV in the germline V gene (reference sequence). The CDR3 is made up of 15 amino acids. V lost 6 bases and J lost 3, with 18 bases in between. The CDR3 DNA follows: TGTGCCAGCAGCCAACGAGCTACCGTCTTCTACGAGCAGTACTTC. It translates to CASSQRATVFYEQYF.

CDR3 loop: CASSSRIQGLFIRYTF. CDR3 in DNA: TGTGCCAGCAGTTCGAGAATACAGGGCCTTTTTATTCGCTACACCTTC. The chain employs TRBV27 and TRBJ1-2; a weak D match, TRBD1 (6 bases). Trimming removed 4 bases at V and 9 bases at J, with 24 bases between. CDR1 is MNHEY and CDR2 is SMNVEV in the germline V gene (reference sequence). CDR3 length: 16 residues.

This chain uses TRBV27 with TRBJ1-5; no clear D. The V gene's germline CDR1 is MNHEY and CDR2 SMNVEV (reference sequence). CDR3 length: 17 residues. V lost 6 bases and J lost 0, with 18 bases in between. This CDR3 reads CASSLRGQLYSNQPQHF. The CDR3 nucleotides read TGTGCCAGCAGCCTCCGCGGGCAGTTATATAGCAATCAGCCCCAGCATTTT.

This rearrangement joins TRBV6-4 to TRBJ2-6, with unresolved D. The ends were cut back, 3 bases at V and 0 bases at J, with 9 bases in the middle. The germline CDR1 and CDR2 sequences are MRHNA and SNTAGT. This CDR3 comprises 16 residues. The CDR3: CASSEDAGSGANVLTF. The CDR3, as DNA: TGTGCCAGCAGTGAAGACGCCGGCTCTGGGGCCAACGTCCTGACTTTC.